This paragraph reports one T cell receptor (beta chain). The sample comes from a study of blood T cell repertoires in COVID-19. Overall study context: The United States, Italy and Spain supplied acute and convalescent COVID-19 samples. Sample material is recorded as cDNA or gDNA derived from T cells, B-cell-depleted T cells, or PBMCs.

In the original processing: Reference gene primer amplification yielded estimated nucleated cell counts. Assay: immunoSEQ multiplex PCR; the TCRdb copy retains only in-frame clones and omits some. The V and J calls and clone size were taken over from that table, and D and trimming were inferred from the DNA. This table holds 50,000 to 60,000 clones, over 75% found once. This CDR3 has 13 residues. Losses at the gene ends were 2 bases for V and 16 bases for J; bases not matched to a gene: 8. Germline V gene data show CDR1 as SGHDN and CDR2 as FVKESK. The TCR originated in a human donor in a cohort sampled during active COVID-19. The chain employs TRBV14 and TRBJ2-1; 10 bases line up with TRBD2. The source material was peripheral blood. CDR3 loop: CASSQQREGPPFF. CDR3 DNA: TGTGCCAGCAGCCAACAGCGGGAGGGACCCCCTTTCTTC. Looking up the rest from reference TRBV14 and TRBJ2-1 gives the full variable domain: EAGVTQFPSHSVIEKGQTVTLRCDPISGHDNLYWYRRVMGKEIKFLLHFVKESKQDESGMPNNRFLAERTGGTYSTLKVQPAELEDSGVYFCASSQQREGPPFFGPGTRLTVL.